The clone carrying this T cell receptor (beta chain) showed up just once. Its antigen is unknown. These data originate in a study of cytomegalovirus exposure and HLA in healthy donors. Study-level findings and limits: In all likelihood, a cluster of highly shared sequence variants was a sequencing artifact. A list of about 180 TCR beta chains associated with cytomegalovirus was given. Through in vitro validation, a few CMV-associated chains were shown to be specific for CMV antigens.

The CDR3 runs to 13 residues. The germline V gene encodes CDR1 SGHNT and CDR2 YENEEA. The germline V and J ends were trimmed by 6 bases and 5 bases, with 14 bases remaining between them. The PCR employed 60 Vbeta primers together with 13 Jbeta primers. Clones were read by immunoSEQ multiplex PCR, and TCRdb kept only the in-frame ones, dropping some. The repertoire holds over 95,000 clones, with over 75% as singletons. The TCR sequence derives from a woman aged 25 to 45 in good health and CMV-seropositive. The chain has TRBV11-3 and TRBJ2-7; D gene ambiguous. Sequencing was carried out using PBMCs. CDR3 in amino acids: CASRSFTENEQYF. For the CDR3, the DNA is TGTGCCAGCAGATCGTTTACAGAAAACGAGCAGTACTTC.